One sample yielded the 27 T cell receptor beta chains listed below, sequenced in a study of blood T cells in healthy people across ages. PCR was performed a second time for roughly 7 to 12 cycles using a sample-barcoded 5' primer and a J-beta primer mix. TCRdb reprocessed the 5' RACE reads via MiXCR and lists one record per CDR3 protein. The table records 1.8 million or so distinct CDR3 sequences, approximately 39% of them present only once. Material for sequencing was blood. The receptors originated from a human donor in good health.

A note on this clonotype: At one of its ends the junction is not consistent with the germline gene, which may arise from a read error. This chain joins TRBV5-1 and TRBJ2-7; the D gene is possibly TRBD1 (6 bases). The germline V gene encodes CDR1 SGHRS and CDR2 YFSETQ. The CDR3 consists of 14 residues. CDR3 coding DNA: TGCGCCAGCAGTGGACAGAATCTTACATACGGGCAGTACTTC. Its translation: CASSGQNLTYGQYF.

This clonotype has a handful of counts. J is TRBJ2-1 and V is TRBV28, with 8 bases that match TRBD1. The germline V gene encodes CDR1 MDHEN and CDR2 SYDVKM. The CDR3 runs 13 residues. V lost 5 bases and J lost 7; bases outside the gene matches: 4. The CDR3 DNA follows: TGTGCCAGCAGTAAAACAGGGGGTAATGAGCAGTTCTTC. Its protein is CASSKTGGNEQFF.

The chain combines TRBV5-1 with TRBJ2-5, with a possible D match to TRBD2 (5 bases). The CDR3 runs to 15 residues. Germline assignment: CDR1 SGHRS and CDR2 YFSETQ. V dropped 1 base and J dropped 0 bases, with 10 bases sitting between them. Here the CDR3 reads CASSLFLADQETQYF. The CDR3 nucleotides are TGCGCCAGCAGCTTGTTTCTAGCAGACCAAGAGACCCAGTACTTC.

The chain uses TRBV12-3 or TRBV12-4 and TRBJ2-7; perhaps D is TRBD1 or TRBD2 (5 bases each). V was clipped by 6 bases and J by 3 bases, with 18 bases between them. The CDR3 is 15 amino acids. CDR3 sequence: CASSKNRDGHYEQYF. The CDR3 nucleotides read TGTGCCAGCAGCAAAAACCGGGACGGACACTACGAGCAGTACTTC.

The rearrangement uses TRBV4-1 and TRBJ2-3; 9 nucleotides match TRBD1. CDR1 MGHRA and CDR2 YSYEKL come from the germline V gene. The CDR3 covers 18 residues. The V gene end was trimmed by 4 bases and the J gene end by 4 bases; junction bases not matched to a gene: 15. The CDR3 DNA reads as TGCGCCAGCAGCCTCCTCCGGGACAGGGAAATTGGGGCAGATACGCAGTATTTT. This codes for CASSLLRDREIGADTQYF.

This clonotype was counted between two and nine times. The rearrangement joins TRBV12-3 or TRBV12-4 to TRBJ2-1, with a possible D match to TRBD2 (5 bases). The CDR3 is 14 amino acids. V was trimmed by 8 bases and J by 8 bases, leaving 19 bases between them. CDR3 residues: CASLGRLEVHEQFF. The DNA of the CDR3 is TGTGCCAGCCTCGGGCGTCTGGAGGTGCATGAGCAGTTCTTC.

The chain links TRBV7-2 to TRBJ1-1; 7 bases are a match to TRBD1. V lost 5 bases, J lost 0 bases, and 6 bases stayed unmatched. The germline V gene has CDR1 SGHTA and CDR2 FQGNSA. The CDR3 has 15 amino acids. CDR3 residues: CASSIQTGLNTEAFF. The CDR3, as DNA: TGTGCCAGCAGCATCCAGACAGGGTTGAACACTGAAGCTTTCTTT.

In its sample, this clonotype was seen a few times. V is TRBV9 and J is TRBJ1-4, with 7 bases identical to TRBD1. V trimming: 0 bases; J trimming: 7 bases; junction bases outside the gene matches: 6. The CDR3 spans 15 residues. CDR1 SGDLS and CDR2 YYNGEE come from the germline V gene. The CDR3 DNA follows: TGTGCCAGCAGCGTAGAACCCGGGACAGCTGAAAAACTGTTTTTT. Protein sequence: CASSVEPGTAEKLFF.

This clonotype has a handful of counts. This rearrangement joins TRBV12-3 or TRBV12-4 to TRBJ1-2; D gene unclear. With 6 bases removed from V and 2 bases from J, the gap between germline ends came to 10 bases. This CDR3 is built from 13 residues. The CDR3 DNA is TGTGCCAGCAGCCAACAGAGAAACTATGGCTACACCTTC. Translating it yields CASSQQRNYGYTF.

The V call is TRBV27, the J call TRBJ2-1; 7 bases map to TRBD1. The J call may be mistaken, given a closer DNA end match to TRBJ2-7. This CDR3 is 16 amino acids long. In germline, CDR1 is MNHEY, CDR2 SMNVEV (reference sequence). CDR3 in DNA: TGTGCCAGCAGAATACAGGGGAACATAGACAAATACGAGCAGTACTTC. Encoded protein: CASRIQGNIDKYEQYF.

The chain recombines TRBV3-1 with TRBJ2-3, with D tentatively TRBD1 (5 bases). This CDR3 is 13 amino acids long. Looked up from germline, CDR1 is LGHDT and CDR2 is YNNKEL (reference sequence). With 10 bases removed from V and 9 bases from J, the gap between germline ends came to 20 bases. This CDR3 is CATSDPGFDTQYF. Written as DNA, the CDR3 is TGTGCCACCAGTGACCCAGGGTTTGACACGCAGTATTTT.

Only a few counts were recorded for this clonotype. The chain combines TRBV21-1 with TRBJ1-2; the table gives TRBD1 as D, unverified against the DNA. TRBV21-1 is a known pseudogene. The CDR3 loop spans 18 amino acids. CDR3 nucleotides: TGTGCCAGCAGCAAAACCCCCGACAGACTTTCTGGGCCAAATGGCTACACCTTC. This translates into CASSKTPDRLSGPNGYTF.

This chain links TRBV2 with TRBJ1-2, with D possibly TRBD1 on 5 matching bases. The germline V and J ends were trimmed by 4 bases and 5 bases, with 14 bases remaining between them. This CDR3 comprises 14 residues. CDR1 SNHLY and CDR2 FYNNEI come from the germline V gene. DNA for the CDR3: TGTGCCAGCAGTGGTGCTTCGGGGGGATATGGCTACACCTTC. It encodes CASSGASGGYGYTF.

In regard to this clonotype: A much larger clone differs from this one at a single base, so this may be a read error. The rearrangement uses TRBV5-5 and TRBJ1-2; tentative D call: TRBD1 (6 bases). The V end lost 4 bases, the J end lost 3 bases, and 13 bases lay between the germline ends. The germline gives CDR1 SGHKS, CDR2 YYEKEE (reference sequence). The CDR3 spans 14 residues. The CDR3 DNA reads TGTGCCAGCAGCGAACCCAGGGGCGACTATGGCTACACCTTC. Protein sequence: CASSEPRGDYGYTF.

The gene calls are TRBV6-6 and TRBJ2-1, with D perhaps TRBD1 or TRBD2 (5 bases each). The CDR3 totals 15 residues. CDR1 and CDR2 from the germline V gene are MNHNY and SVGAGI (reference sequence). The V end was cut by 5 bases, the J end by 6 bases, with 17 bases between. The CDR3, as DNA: TGTGCCAGCAGTCCCCGGGGCCGTTATAGCAATGAGCAGTTCTTC. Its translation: CASSPRGRYSNEQFF.

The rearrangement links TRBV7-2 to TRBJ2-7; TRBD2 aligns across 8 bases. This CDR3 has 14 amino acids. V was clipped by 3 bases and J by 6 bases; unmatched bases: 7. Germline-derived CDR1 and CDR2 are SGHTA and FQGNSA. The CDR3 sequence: CASSFRLAGAEQYF. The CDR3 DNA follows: TGTGCCAGCAGCTTTCGGCTAGCGGGTGCCGAGCAGTACTTC.

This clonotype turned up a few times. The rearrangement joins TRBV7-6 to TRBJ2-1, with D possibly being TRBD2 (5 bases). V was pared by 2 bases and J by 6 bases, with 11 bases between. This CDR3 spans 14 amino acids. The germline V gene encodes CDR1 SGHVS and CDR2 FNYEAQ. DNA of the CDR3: TGTGCCAGCAGCTTAACGCCGGGGAGCAATGAGCAGTTCTTC. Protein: CASSLTPGSNEQFF.

CDR3 region: CASSLREEGNIQYF. The DNA of the CDR3 is TGTGCCAGCAGCTTACGGGAAGAGGGGAACATTCAGTACTTC. This chain links TRBV7-2 with TRBJ2-4, with D perhaps given as TRBD1 or TRBD2 (5 bases each). This CDR3 spans 14 amino acids. Per germline, CDR1 SGHTA and CDR2 FQGNSA. V gave up 2 bases and J gave up 7 bases, with 12 bases separating them.

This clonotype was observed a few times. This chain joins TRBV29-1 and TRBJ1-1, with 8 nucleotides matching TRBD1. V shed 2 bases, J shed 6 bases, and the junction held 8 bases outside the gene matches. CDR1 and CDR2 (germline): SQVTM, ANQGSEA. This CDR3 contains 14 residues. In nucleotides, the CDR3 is TGCAGCGTTGAATCAAGGACAGGGCTCGCTGAAGCTTTCTTT. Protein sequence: CSVESRTGLAEAFF. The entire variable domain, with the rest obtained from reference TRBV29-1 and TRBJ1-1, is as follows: SAVISQKPSRDICQRGTSLTIQCQVDSQVTMMFWYRQQPGQSLTLIATANQGSEATYESGFVIDKFPISRPNLTFSTLTVSNMSPEDSSIYLCSVESRTGLAEAFFGQGTRLTVV.

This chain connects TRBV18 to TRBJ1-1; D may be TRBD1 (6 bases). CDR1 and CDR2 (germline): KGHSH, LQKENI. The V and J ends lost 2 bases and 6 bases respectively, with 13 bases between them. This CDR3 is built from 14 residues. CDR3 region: CASSPWGADAEAFF. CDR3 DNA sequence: TGTGCCAGCTCACCATGGGGGGCTGACGCTGAAGCTTTCTTT.

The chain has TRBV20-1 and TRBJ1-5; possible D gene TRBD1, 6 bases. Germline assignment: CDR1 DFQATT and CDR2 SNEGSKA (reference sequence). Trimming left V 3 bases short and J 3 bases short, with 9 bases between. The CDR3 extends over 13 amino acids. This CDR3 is CSASGTINQPQHF. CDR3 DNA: TGCAGTGCTAGCGGGACAATCAATCAGCCCCAGCATTTT.

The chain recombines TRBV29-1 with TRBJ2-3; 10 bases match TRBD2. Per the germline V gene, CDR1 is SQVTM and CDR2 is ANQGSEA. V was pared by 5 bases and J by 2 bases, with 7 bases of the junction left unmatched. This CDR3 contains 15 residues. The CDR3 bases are TGCAGCGTTAGTCTAGCGGGGGCCGTCACAGATACGCAGTATTTT. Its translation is CSVSLAGAVTDTQYF.

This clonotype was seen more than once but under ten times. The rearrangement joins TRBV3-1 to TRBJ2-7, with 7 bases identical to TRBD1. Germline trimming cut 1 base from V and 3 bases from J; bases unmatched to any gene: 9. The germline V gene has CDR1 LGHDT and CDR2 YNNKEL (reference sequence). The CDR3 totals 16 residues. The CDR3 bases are TGTGCCAGCAGCCAAGTCTTAGGGACAGCGTACTACGAGCAGTACTTC. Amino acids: CASSQVLGTAYYEQYF.

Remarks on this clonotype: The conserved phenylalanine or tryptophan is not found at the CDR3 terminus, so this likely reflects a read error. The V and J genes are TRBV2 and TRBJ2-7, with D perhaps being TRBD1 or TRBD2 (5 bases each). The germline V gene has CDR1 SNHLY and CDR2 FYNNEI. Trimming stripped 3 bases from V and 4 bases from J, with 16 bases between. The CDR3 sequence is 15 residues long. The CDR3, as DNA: TGTGCCAGCAGTGACGGGGCAGGCGACTTTTACGAGCAGTACCTC. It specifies CASSDGAGDFYEQYL.

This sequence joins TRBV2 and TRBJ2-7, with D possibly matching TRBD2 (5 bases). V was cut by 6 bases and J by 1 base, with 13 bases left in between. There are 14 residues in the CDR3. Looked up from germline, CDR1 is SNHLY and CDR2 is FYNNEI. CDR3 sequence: CASRVERASYEQYF. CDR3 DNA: TGTGCCAGCAGGGTAGAGAGGGCTTCCTACGAGCAGTACTTC.

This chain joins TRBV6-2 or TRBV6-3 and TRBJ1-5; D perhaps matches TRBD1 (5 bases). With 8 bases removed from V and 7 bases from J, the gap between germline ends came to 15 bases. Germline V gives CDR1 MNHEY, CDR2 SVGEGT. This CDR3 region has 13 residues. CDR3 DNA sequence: TGTGCCAGCCAGAGAGGCAGGGAGCAGCCCCAGCATTTT. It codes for CASQRGREQPQHF.

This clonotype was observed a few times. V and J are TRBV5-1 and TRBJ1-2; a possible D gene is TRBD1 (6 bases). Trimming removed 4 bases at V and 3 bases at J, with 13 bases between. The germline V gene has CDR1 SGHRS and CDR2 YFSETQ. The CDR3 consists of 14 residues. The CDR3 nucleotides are TGCGCCAGCAGCCCCGGGGGCGCCTACTATGGCTACACCTTC. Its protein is CASSPGGAYYGYTF.